This T cell receptor beta chain was found in a study of beta chain features in type 1 diabetes. Sequencing targeted expressed TCRB transcripts, as all isolated RNA had been reverse transcribed. Naive, central memory and regulatory T cell samples came to a mean of about 3.9 million reads. Assay: immunoSEQ multiplex PCR; the TCRdb copy retains only in-frame clones and omits some. In the table there are roughly 350,000 clones, roughly 9.6% of which are singletons. Germline CDR1 KGHSH, CDR2 LQKENI. After removal of 3 bases from V and 5 bases from J, the junction contained 8 bases not matched to a gene. This CDR3 is built from 15 residues.

This receptor was taken from a woman aged 25 to 39 in good health. V usage is TRBV18 and J usage is TRBJ1-2, with 8 bases matching TRBD1. The source material was naive CD4+ T cells from blood. The CDR3 sequence: CASSPLDREGYGYTF. For the CDR3, the DNA is TGTGCCAGCTCACCGTTGGACAGGGAGGGGTATGGCTACACCTTC.